A selection of T cell receptor beta chains follows, all from one sample in a study of T cells in localized non-small cell lung cancer. Libraries were prepared by immunoSEQ multiplex PCR; TCRdb keeps only in-frame clonotypes and omits some of them. The sample holds fewer than 15,000 clones, more than 65% seen once. The sequencing used peripheral blood, collected before any cancer treatment. The receptors were sampled from a female donor over 55 with stage I squamous cell lung carcinoma. CDR3s include the opening cysteine and the closing phenylalanine or tryptophan. A D gene is named only where the DNA matches it firmly. Only part of the rows carry a size: once, few, many, or a class if the clone is expanded.

j_gene: TRBJ2-3
v_gene: TRBV5-4
abundance: NA
d_gene: TRBD1
CDR3aa: CASSSTGYTDTQYF
CDR3nt: TGTGCCAGCAGCTCGACAGGGTATACAGATACGCAGTATTTT

j_gene: TRBJ1-4
v_gene: TRBV30
abundance: NA
d_gene: NA
CDR3aa: CAWGGRNEKLFF
CDR3nt: TGTGCCTGGGGAGGCAGGAATGAAAAACTGTTTTTT

j_gene: TRBJ2-5
v_gene: TRBV7-8
abundance: NA
d_gene: NA
CDR3aa: CASSLNSWSVALQGETQYF
CDR3nt: TGTGCCAGCAGCTTGAATAGTTGGTCCGTAGCCCTGCAGGGGGAGACCCAGTACTTC

j_gene: TRBJ2-5
v_gene: TRBV7-9
abundance: NA
d_gene: TRBD2
CDR3aa: CASSPRRVASGGVSQYF
CDR3nt: TGTGCCAGCAGCCCGAGAAGGGTGGCTAGCGGGGGAGTGTCCCAGTACTTC

j_gene: TRBJ2-1
v_gene: TRBV7-9
abundance: NA
d_gene: NA
CDR3aa: CASSLETGYSYNEQFF
CDR3nt: TGTGCCAGCAGCTTAGAGACCGGATACTCCTACAATGAGCAGTTCTTC

j_gene: TRBJ1-6
v_gene: TRBV4-1
abundance: NA
d_gene: NA
CDR3aa: CASSPGQNSPLHF
CDR3nt: TGCGCCAGCAGCCCTGGACAGAATTCACCCCTCCACTTT

j_gene: TRBJ2-3
v_gene: TRBV18
abundance: once
d_gene: NA
CDR3aa: CASSPASTDTQYF
CDR3nt: TGTGCCAGCTCACCAGCGAGCACAGATACGCAGTATTTT

j_gene: TRBJ2-6
v_gene: TRBV5-1
abundance: NA
d_gene: TRBD1
CDR3aa: CASSWRTGNFGANVLTF
CDR3nt: TGCGCCAGCAGCTGGAGGACAGGCAACTTTGGGGCCAACGTCCTGACTTTC

j_gene: TRBJ1-1
v_gene: TRBV19
abundance: NA
d_gene: NA
CDR3aa: CASSPGLRPTEAFF
CDR3nt: TGTGCCAGTAGTCCCGGACTACGACCCACTGAAGCTTTCTTT

j_gene: TRBJ2-6
v_gene: TRBV2
abundance: NA
d_gene: NA
CDR3aa: CARWGTGANVLTF
CDR3nt: TGTGCCAGATGGGGGACCGGGGCCAACGTCCTGACTTTC